The 11 T cell receptor beta chains below were found in one sample sequenced in a study of CD8 T cells in ankylosing spondylitis (dated by TCRdb to about 2017). The protocol used for the library was 5' RACE. Sequencer: Illumina HiSeq 2500. TCRdb redid the processing of the public reads, applying fastp at Q25 and MiXCR, and retained in-frame beta chains. Every entry covers one CDR3 protein and lists the most common genes and DNA from its rows. The sample data list some 350,000 distinct CDR3 sequences, and over 12% of these were observed just once. The ten top clones hold 1.1% of the sample. Sequencing was done on a sample of blood, either unsorted or a sorted T cell fraction (not recorded which). Source of these receptors: a male donor with ankylosing spondylitis or in good health (not recorded which).

A few counts support this clonotype. The rearrangement joins TRBV10-3 to TRBJ1-2; a weak D match, TRBD1 (5 bases). V lost 8 bases to trimming and J lost 0 bases, with 10 bases between them. Germline V CDR1 and CDR2: ENHRY, SYGVKD. The length of the CDR3 is 13 residues. CDR3 nucleotide sequence: TGTGCCATCCGGGACGAAGCTAACTATGGCTACACCTTC. It is translated as CAIRDEANYGYTF.

This clonotype was observed many times. This rearrangement joins TRBV4-2 to TRBJ1-3; possibly TRBD1 for D (5 bases). Trimming took 0 bases from V and 4 from J, leaving 10 bases between them. The CDR3 totals 15 residues. Germline CDR1 is LGHNA and CDR2 is YNFKEQ. The DNA of the CDR3 is TGTGCCAGCAGCCAAGATCAGGGAGGGGGAAACACCATATATTTT. It translates to CASSQDQGGGNTIYF.

V gene TRBV5-1 combines with J gene TRBJ1-1; D is possibly TRBD1 (6 bases). Looked up from germline, CDR1 is SGHRS and CDR2 is YFSETQ. The length of the CDR3 is 15 residues. Trimming left V 3 bases short and J 1 base short, with 13 bases between. The CDR3 protein is CASSSQDSKNTEAFF. CDR3 nucleotide sequence: TGCGCCAGCAGCTCCCAGGACAGTAAGAACACTGAAGCTTTCTTT.

This clonotype turned up a few times. The chain combines TRBV5-1 with TRBJ2-1; D call uncertain. Germline V gene sequence: CDR1 SGHRS, CDR2 YFSETQ. The CDR3 extends over 15 amino acids. V gave up 0 bases and J gave up 3 bases, with 10 bases separating them. The DNA of the CDR3 is TGCGCCAGCAGCTTGGACGGGTCCGTCTACAATGAGCAGTTCTTC. Protein: CASSLDGSVYNEQFF.

This clonotype was observed a handful of times. The chain combines TRBV7-7 with TRBJ2-5; tentative D call: TRBD2 (5 bases). Trimming shortened V by 4 bases and J by 2 bases, and 8 bases separated the two germline ends. Per germline, CDR1 SSHAT and CDR2 FNYEAQ (reference sequence). The CDR3 loop spans 13 amino acids. The DNA for the CDR3 is TGTGCCAGCAGCTCGGACTTGCAAGAGACCCAGTACTTC. Translating gives CASSSDLQETQYF.

This clonotype occurred a few times. The V gene is TRBV27, the J gene TRBJ1-5; TRBD1 might be the D (6 bases). V shed 1 base and J shed 5 bases, with 12 bases lying between them. Germline lookup yields CDR1 MNHEY and CDR2 SMNVEV (reference sequence). This CDR3 has 15 residues. This chain's CDR3 is CASSLWGRGDQPQHF. The CDR3 DNA is TGTGCCAGCAGTTTATGGGGCAGGGGCGATCAGCCCCAGCATTTT.

J is TRBJ2-2 and V is TRBV20-1; TRBD1 aligns across 11 bases. Unmatched junction bases numbered 6, after V lost 5 bases and J lost 7 bases. This CDR3 is built from 14 residues. Germline lookup yields CDR1 DFQATT and CDR2 SNEGSKA (reference sequence). The CDR3 nucleotides are TGCAGTGCTCAGGGACAGGGGGAAATCGGGGAGCTGTTTTTT. Amino acid sequence: CSAQGQGEIGELFF.

This clonotype came up many times. The chain is built from TRBV29-1 and TRBJ1-2; D not certain. V was cut by 6 bases and J by 4 bases, with 15 bases left in between. The germline V gene encodes CDR1 SQVTM and CDR2 ANQGSEA. The CDR3 runs to 13 residues. CDR3 sequence reads: CSVSQPPTYGYTF. CDR3 in DNA: TGCAGCGTCAGCCAGCCCCCTACCTATGGCTACACCTTC.

This clonotype was counted only a few times. V usage is TRBV5-1 and J usage is TRBJ1-2; 8 bases agree with TRBD1. The trim removed 5 bases at V and 3 bases at J, leaving 3 bases unmatched. CDR3 size: 13 residues. The germline V gene encodes CDR1 SGHRS and CDR2 YFSETQ. CDR3 sequence reads: CASRMDRDYGYTF. CDR3 DNA sequence: TGCGCCAGCAGAATGGACAGGGACTATGGCTACACCTTC.

This clonotype occurred a few times. The chain carries TRBV12-3 or TRBV12-4 and TRBJ2-7; D could derive from TRBD1 or TRBD2 (5 bases each). The length of the CDR3 is 15 residues. The ends were cut back, 10 bases at V and 6 bases at J, with 25 bases in the middle. The CDR3 loop is CATGTTLRGAGEQYF. The CDR3 bases are TGTGCCACCGGCACGACCCTACGAGGGGCGGGCGAGCAGTACTTC.

Only a few counts were recorded for this clonotype. The chain uses TRBV15 and TRBJ2-2; no clear D gene. Germline assignment: CDR1 LNHNV and CDR2 YYDKDF (reference sequence). The CDR3 has 14 amino acids. Trimming took 0 bases from V and 5 from J, leaving 7 bases between them. The CDR3 bases are TGTGCCACCAGCAGAGACCGAACTACCGGGGAGCTGTTTTTT. Encoded protein: CATSRDRTTGELFF.